This record covers a single TCR beta chain. Its antigen is undetermined. These data are taken from a study of T-cell reconstitution after alpha-beta-depleted transplantation in children. The CDR3 is 15 residues long. Per germline, CDR1 SGHRS and CDR2 YFSETQ. Trimming took 0 bases from V and 1 from J, leaving 10 bases between them. Construction of the TCRbeta library involved unique molecular identifiers. TCRdb re-called the PCR reads through MiXCR, storing one row per CDR3 protein. The sample contains about 290,000 distinct CDR3 sequences, 6% to 10% of which appear only once. General observations from the study: Hyperexpanded clones declined; after one year, newly produced T cells mostly supplied diversity.

This specimen consisted of peripheral blood, obtained 360 days after TCRalphabeta/CD19-depleted stem cell transplant. The chain links TRBV5-1 to TRBJ1-1, with D possibly TRBD1 on 5 matching bases. The TCR comes from a female patient between 2 and 10 years old who had a stem cell transplant for Fanconi anemia, so the T cells may come from the graft donor. The CDR3 DNA follows: TGCGCCAGCAGCTTGGTGGGCAGGGCGAACACTGAAGCTTTCTTT. Translation gives CASSLVGRANTEAFF.